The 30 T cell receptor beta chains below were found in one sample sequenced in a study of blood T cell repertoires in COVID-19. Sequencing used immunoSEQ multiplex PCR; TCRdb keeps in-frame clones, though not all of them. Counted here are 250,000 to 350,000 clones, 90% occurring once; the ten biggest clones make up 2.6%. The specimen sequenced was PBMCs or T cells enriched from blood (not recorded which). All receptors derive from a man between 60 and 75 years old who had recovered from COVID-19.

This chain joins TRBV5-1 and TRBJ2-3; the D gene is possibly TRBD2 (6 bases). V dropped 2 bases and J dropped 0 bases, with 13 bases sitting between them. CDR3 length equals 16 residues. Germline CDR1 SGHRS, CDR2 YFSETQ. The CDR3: CASSLGSSDSTDTQYF. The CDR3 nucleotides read TGCGCCAGCAGCTTAGGATCTAGCGACAGCACAGATACGCAGTATTTT.

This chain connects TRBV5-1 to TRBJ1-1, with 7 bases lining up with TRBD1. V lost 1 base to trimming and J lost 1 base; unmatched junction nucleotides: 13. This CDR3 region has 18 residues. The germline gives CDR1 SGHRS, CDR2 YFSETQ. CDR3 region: CASSLQYDRVGRNTEAFF. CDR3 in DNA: TGCGCCAGCAGCTTGCAATACGACAGGGTCGGGCGGAACACTGAAGCTTTCTTT.

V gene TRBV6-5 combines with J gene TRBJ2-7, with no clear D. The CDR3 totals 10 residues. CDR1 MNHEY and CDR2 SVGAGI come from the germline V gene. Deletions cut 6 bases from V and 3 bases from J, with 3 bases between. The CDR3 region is CASSNYEQYF. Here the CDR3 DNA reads TGTGCCAGCAGCAACTACGAGCAGTACTTC.

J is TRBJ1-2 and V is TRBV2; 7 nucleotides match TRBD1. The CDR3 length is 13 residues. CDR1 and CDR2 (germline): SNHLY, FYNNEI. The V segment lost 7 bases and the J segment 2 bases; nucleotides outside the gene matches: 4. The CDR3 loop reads CASTLGQNYGYTF. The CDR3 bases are TGTGCCAGCACGTTGGGACAGAACTATGGCTACACCTTC.

CDR3 in amino acids: CASSIRGNDHSYEQYF. The CDR3 DNA follows: TGTGCCAGTAGTATAAGGGGCAATGACCACTCCTACGAGCAGTACTTC. The chain employs TRBV19 and TRBJ2-7, with a possible D match to TRBD1 (5 bases). Germline V gene data show CDR1 as LNHDA and CDR2 as SQIVND (reference sequence). The CDR3 sequence is 16 residues long. V was cut by 2 bases and J by 0 bases, with 14 bases left in between.

The CDR3 here is CATQAGQVYGYTF. The CDR3 region has the DNA TGTGCCACCCAGGCAGGGCAGGTCTATGGCTACACCTTC. The chain combines TRBV19 with TRBJ1-2, with D maybe TRBD1 (5 bases). CDR3 length: 13 amino acids. Germline CDR1 is LNHDA and CDR2 is SQIVND (reference sequence). The V and J ends lost 10 bases and 4 bases respectively, with 16 bases between them.

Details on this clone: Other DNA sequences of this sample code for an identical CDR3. The CDR3 region is CASSVGTSGYEQYF. The CDR3 coding sequence is TGTGCCAGCAGCGTCGGGACTAGCGGTTACGAGCAGTACTTC. The V call is TRBV9, the J call TRBJ2-7; TRBD2 aligns across 11 bases. Trimming took 2 bases from V and 4 from J; bases not matched to a gene: 2. The CDR3 length is 14 residues. Germline CDR1 reads SGDLS; CDR2 reads YYNGEE.

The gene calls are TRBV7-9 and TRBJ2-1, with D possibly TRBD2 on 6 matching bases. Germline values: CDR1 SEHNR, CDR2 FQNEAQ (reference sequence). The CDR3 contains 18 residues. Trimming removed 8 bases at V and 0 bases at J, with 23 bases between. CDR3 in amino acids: CASLEAGQSGGSYNEQFF. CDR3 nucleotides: TGTGCCAGCTTAGAAGCGGGCCAATCAGGAGGCTCCTACAATGAGCAGTTCTTC. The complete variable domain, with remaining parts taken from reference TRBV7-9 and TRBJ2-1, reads DTGVSQNPRHKITKRGQNVTFRCDPISEHNRLYWYRQTLGQGPEFLTYFQNEAQLEKSRLLSDRFSAERPKGSFSTLEIQRTEQGDSAMYLCASLEAGQSGGSYNEQFFGPGTRLTVL.

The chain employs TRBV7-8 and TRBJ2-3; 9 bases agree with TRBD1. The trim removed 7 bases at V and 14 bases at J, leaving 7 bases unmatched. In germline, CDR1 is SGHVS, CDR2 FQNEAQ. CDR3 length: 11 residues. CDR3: CASTSDRGRYF. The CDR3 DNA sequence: TGTGCCAGCACCTCGGACAGGGGACGGTATTTT.

Written as DNA, the CDR3 is TGTGCCAGCAGTGAAGCTGCCGGACAAATTAGCAATCAGCCCCAGCATTTT. This codes for CASSEAAGQISNQPQHF. The chain links TRBV6-1 to TRBJ1-5, with a possible D match to TRBD1 (5 bases). There are 17 residues in the CDR3. V dropped 0 bases and J dropped 0 bases, with 12 bases sitting between them. CDR1 is MNHNS, CDR2 SASEGT, per germline.

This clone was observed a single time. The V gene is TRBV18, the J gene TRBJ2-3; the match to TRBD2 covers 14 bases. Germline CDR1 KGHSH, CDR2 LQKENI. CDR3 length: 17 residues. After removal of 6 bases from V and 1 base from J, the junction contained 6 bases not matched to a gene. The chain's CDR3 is CASSPRLAGGGTDTQYF. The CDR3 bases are TGTGCCAGCTCTCCTCGACTAGCGGGAGGGGGCACAGATACGCAGTATTTT.

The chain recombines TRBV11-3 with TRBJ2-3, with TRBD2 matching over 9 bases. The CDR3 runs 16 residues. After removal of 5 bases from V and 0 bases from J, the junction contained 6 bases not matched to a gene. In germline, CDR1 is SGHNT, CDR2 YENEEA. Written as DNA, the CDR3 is TGTGCCAGCAGCCTACAGGCGGGAGGGAGCACAGATACGCAGTATTTT. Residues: CASSLQAGGSTDTQYF.

The DNA for the CDR3 is TGTGCCTGGAGTGCTCAGGGTGTTAGCACAGATACGCAGTATTTT. It yields the protein CAWSAQGVSTDTQYF. This chain links TRBV30 with TRBJ2-3, with a weak D call TRBD1 (5 bases). Germline CDR1 reads GTSNPN; CDR2 reads SVGIG (reference sequence). Trimming removed 1 base from V and 0 bases from J, with 11 bases in between. This CDR3 is 15 amino acids long.

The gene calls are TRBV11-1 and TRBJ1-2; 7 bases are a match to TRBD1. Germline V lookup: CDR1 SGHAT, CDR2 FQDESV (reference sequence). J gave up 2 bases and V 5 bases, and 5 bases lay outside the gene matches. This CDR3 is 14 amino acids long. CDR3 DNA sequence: TGTGCCAGCAGCATCACGACAGGGAACTATGGCTACACCTTC. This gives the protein CASSITTGNYGYTF.

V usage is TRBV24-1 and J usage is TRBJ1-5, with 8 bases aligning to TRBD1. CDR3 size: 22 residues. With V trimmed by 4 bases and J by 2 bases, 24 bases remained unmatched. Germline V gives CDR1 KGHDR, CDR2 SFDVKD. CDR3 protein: CATSDDPRRTGSPRGGNQPQHF. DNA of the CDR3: TGTGCCACCAGTGACGACCCCCGAAGGACAGGGTCCCCGAGGGGCGGCAATCAGCCCCAGCATTTT.

CDR3 sequence: CASSQGLAAYNEQFF. In DNA, the CDR3 is TGCGCCAGCAGCCAAGGACTAGCGGCCTACAATGAGCAGTTCTTC. The chain recombines TRBV5-1 with TRBJ2-1, with TRBD2 identical over 10 bases. CDR1 is SGHRS, CDR2 YFSETQ, per germline. The CDR3 is made up of 15 amino acids. V shed 4 bases and J 2 bases; nucleotides not matched to a gene: 3.

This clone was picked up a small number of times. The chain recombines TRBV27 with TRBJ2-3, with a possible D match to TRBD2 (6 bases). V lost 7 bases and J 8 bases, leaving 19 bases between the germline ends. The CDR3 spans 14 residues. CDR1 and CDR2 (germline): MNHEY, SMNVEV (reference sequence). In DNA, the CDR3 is TGTGCCAGCACCCCGGGTGGGGGGATGGTTACGCAGTATTTT. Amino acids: CASTPGGGMVTQYF.

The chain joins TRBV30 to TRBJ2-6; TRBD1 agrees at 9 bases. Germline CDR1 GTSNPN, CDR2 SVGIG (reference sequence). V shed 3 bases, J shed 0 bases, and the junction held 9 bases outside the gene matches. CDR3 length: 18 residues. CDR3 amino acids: CAWRGGQGSRSGANVLTF. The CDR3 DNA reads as TGTGCCTGGAGAGGAGGACAGGGGTCTCGCTCTGGGGCCAACGTCCTGACTTTC.

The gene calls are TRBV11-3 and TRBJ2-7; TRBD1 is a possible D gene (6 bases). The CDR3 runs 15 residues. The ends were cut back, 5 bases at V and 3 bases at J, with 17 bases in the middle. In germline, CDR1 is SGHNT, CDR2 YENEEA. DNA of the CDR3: TGTGCCAGCAGCGAACAGGGAGCTTCCATCTACGAGCAGTACTTC. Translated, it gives CASSEQGASIYEQYF.

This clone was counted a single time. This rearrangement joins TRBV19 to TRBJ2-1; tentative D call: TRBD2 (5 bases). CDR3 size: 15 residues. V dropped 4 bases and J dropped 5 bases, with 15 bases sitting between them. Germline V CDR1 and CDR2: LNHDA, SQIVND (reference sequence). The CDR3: CASSRLSSRDNEQFF. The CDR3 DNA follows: TGTGCCAGTAGTAGACTATCGTCCCGTGACAATGAGCAGTTCTTC.

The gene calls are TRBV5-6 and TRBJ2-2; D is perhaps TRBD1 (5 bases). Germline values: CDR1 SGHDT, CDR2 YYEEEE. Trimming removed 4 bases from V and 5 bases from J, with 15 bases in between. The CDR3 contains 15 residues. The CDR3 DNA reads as TGTGCCAGCAGCCTCGGACAATTTGAGACCGGGGAGCTGTTTTTT. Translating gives CASSLGQFETGELFF.

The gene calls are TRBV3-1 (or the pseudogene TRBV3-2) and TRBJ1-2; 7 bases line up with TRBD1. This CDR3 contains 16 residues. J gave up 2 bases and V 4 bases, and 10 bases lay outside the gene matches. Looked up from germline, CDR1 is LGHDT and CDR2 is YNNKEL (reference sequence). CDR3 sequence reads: CASSRLSTGANYGYTF. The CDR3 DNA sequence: TGTGCCAGCAGCCGACTCTCCACAGGGGCCAACTATGGCTACACCTTC.

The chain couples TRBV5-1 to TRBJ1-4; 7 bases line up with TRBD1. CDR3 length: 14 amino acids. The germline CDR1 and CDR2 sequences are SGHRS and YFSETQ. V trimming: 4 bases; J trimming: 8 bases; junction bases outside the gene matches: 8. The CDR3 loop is CASSADRRDEKLFF. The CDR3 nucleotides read TGCGCCAGCAGCGCGGACAGGAGGGACGAAAAACTGTTTTTT.

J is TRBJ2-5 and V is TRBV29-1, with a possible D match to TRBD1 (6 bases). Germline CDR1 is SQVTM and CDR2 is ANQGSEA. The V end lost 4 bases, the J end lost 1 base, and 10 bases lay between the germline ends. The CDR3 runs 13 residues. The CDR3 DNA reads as TGCAGCGTTGCGACAGGCCCCCAAGAGACCCAGTACTTC. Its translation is CSVATGPQETQYF.

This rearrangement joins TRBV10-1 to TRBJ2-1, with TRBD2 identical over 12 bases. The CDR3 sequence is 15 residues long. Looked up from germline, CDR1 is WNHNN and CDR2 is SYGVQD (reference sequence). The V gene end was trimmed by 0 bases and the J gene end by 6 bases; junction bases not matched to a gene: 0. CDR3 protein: CASSESTSGSNEQFF. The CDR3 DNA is TGCGCCAGCAGTGAGTCGACTAGCGGGAGCAATGAGCAGTTCTTC.

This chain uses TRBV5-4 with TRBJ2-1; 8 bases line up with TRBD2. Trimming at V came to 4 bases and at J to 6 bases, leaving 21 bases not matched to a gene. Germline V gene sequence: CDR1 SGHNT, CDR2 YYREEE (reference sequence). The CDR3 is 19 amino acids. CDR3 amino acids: CASSRKRAGVPLGGNEQFF. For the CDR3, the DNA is TGTGCCAGCAGCCGGAAGAGAGCGGGAGTCCCATTGGGGGGCAATGAGCAGTTCTTC.

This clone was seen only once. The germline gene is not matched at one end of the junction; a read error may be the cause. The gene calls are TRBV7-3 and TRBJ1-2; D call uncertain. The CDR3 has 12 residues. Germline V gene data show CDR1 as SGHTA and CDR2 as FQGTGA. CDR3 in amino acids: CASSHQNGEQNF. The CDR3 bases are TGTGCCAGCAGCCACCAGAATGGGGAGCAAAACTTC.

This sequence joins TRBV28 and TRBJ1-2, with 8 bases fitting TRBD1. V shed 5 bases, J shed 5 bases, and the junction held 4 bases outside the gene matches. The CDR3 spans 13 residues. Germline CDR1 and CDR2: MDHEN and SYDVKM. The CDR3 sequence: CASSLRTGYGYTF. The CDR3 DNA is TGTGCCAGCAGTCTCAGGACAGGGTATGGCTACACCTTC.

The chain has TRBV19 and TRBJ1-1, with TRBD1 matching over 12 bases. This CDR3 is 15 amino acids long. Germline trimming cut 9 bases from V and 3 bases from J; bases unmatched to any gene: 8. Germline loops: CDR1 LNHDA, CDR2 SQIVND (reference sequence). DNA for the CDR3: TGTGCCAGCCTTCGGGACAGGGGGCTTCACACTGAAGCTTTCTTT. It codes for CASLRDRGLHTEAFF.

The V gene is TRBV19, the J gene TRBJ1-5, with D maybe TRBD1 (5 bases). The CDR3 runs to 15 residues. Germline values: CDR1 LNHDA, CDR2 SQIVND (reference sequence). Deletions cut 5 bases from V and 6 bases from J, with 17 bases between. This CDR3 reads CASSLDPRAGQPQHF. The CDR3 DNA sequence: TGTGCCAGTAGTCTGGACCCCAGGGCCGGTCAGCCCCAGCATTTT.